A selection of T cell receptor beta chains follows, all from one sample in a study of molecular identifiers for immune sequencing clone quantification. One entry per CDR3 protein, called by TCRdb with MiXCR from the PCR reads. In the table there are roughly 100,000 distinct CDR3 sequences, around 37% of which are singletons. The sequenced sample consisted of naive CD8+ T cells from blood, with Jurkat cell RNA spiked in. These receptors came from a human donor in good health. Some libraries in this study had Jurkat cell RNA spiked in. CDR3s include the opening cysteine and the closing phenylalanine or tryptophan. The D gene is left open where the match is weak. Clone size appears in some rows only: once, few, many, or a class for an expanded clone.

j_call d_call clone_size v_call cdr3_aa
TRBJ2-3 . . TRBV19 CACKETGTDTQYF
TRBJ2-2 . . TRBV19 CASSTGRPPSGGGELFF
TRBJ2-7 . many TRBV29-1 CSVAVSYEQYF
TRBJ2-2 . many TRBV9 CASSPPRNTGELFF
TRBJ1-6 TRBD1 few TRBV28 CASSGAGGPPLHF
TRBJ2-1 . . TRBV29-1 CSVVNRVYYNEQFF
TRBJ2-2 TRBD2 . TRBV28 CASRSGLARTGELFF
TRBJ2-7 . few TRBV4-1 CASSPTGRDEQYF
TRBJ1-5 . many TRBV27 CASSSGPNQPQHF
TRBJ2-1 TRBD2 few TRBV5-1 CASSPWRGSSYNEQFF
TRBJ2-7 TRBD1 . TRBV7-9 CASSTQGQGLAYEQYF
TRBJ2-7 TRBD1 many TRBV7-2 CASSLSGTGVYEQYF
TRBJ2-7 TRBD2 few TRBV20-1 CSATPLAGVGYEQYF
TRBJ2-3 . . TRBV12-3/TRBV12-4 CASSPRQSGKDTQYF
TRBJ2-7 . . TRBV28 CASSRPNEQDF
TRBJ2-3 . . TRBV6-2/TRBV6-3 CASSSPWAGSDTDTQYF
TRBJ2-7 . . TRBV27 CASRESLGDEQYF
TRBJ2-1 TRBD2 . TRBV5-1 CASSFSYIAGVSEYEQFF
TRBJ2-2 . . TRBV2 CASSDENTGELFF
TRBJ2-3 . . TRBV20-1 CSARLRSDTQYF
TRBJ2-5 . . TRBV5-6 CASSWSSQGGETQYF
TRBJ2-7 TRBD1 . TRBV6-5 CASSPRGQGASYEQYF
TRBJ2-7 . few TRBV12-3/TRBV12-4 CASSMGQPGAYEQYF
TRBJ2-6 . many TRBV7-6 CASSLALTGANVLTF
TRBJ2-3 . many TRBV28 CASSLGGATDTQYF
TRBJ2-7 . . TRBV20-1 CSASGGNAPYEQYF
TRBJ2-7 . many TRBV11-2 CASSRDPRPYEQYF
TRBJ1-3 . . TRBV5-6 CASSLGRDTIYF
TRBJ2-5 TRBD1 . TRBV7-9 CASSRPGQKETQYF
TRBJ1-1 . few TRBV12-3/TRBV12-4 CASSPRVLMNTEAFF
TRBJ1-5 . . TRBV19 CASSYGGHQPQHF
TRBJ1-2 . few TRBV11-2 CASSLAGHMAGYTF
TRBJ2-3 . . TRBV27 CASSLLRGPSTDTQYF
TRBJ2-3 . few TRBV10-1 CASSERLDTQYF
TRBJ2-1 . once TRBV28 CASRKAPYQINDEQFF
TRBJ2-7 . few TRBV5-6 CASRPGTNYEQYF
TRBJ1-2 . . TRBV5-3 CANSLDANYGYTF
TRBJ2-3 TRBD1 many TRBV28 CASSPQGADTQYF
TRBJ2-3 TRBD1 . TRBV30 CAWDREGTDTQYF
TRBJ2-3 . . TRBV4-1 CASSQAQGKDTQYF
TRBJ1-3 . . TRBV10-1 CASSESSGSSGNTIYF
TRBJ2-2 . . TRBV9 CASSGGLDTGELFF
TRBJ2-6 . many TRBV5-4 CASFETGANVLTF
TRBJ2-5 . . TRBV12-3/TRBV12-4 CASAISSQETQYF
TRBJ2-7 . few TRBV28 CASSLNEWIAGSYEQYF
TRBJ2-4 . . TRBV4-2 CASSQLGLAKNIQYF
TRBJ2-7 . few TRBV5-3 CASSLLGSTYEQYF
TRBJ2-2 TRBD2 few TRBV20-1 CSARDLAGPNTGELFF
TRBJ2-5 . . TRBV15 CATSRPGETQYF
TRBJ2-7 TRBD2 few TRBV20-1 CSVRTSGFFSSSYEQYF
TRBJ1-5 . many TRBV6-5 CASSYSFPRGEPQHF
TRBJ1-2 . . TRBV6-1 CASSALRGDYGYTF
TRBJ1-5 . . TRBV6-2/TRBV6-3 CASRDSSNQPQHF
TRBJ1-5 TRBD1 . TRBV12-3/TRBV12-4 CASTTGEEGAVFQPQHF
TRBJ1-1 . . TRBV27 CASSFLFRNTEAFF